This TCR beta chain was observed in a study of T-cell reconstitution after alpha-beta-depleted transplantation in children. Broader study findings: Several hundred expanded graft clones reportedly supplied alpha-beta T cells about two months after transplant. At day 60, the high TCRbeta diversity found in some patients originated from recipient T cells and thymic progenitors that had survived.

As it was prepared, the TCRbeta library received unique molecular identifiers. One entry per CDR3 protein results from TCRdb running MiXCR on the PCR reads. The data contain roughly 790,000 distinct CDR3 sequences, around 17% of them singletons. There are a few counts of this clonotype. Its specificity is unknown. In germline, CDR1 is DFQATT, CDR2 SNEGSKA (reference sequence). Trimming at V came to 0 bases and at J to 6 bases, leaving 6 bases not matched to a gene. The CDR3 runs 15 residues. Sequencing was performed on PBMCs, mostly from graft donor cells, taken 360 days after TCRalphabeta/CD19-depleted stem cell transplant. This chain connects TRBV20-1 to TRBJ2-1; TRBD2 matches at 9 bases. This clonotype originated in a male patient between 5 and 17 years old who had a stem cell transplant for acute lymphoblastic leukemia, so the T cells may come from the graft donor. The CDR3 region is CSARDGGRAPNEQFF. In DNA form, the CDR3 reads TGCAGTGCTAGAGACGGCGGGAGGGCCCCCAATGAGCAGTTCTTC.